This T cell receptor (beta chain) was obtained from a study of metastatic and nonmetastatic thyroid tumors. Overall study: Blood and tumor or nodule tissue repertoires from malignant and benign thyroid patients were compared. Study-level points and caveats: Significantly higher TCR beta diversity was reportedly seen in malignant thyroid tumors than benign nodules, in blood and tumor.

MiXCR was used by TCRdb to re-call the PCR reads. The table records 50,000 or so clones, approximately 20% of them present only once. V was shortened by 6 bases and J by 1 base, with 10 bases between the two germline ends. Germline values: CDR1 MNHNS, CDR2 SASEGT. The CDR3 extends over 13 amino acids. As for this clone: Its antigen is not known. Other DNA sequences in the sample encode the same CDR3.

Patients underwent thyroid surgery, and none had received any treatment before it. What was sequenced was blood. The receptor was derived from a male donor with papillary thyroid cancer or a benign thyroid nodule (not recorded which). Some clones in this sample may be carry-over from other donors' samples. The rearrangement joins TRBV6-1 to TRBJ2-7; D uncertain. The CDR3 nucleotides read TGTGCCAGCAGCCCCGGTGGGTCCTACGAGCAGTACTTC. Amino acids: CASSPGGSYEQYF.